The 32 T cell receptor beta chains in this list originate from one sample, sequenced in a study of cytomegalovirus exposure and HLA in healthy donors. In the PCR, 60 Vbeta and 13 Jbeta primers were used. Here immunoSEQ multiplex PCR was the method, and the copy in TCRdb shows in-frame clones only, minus some. The sample lists about 100,000 clones; roughly 79% were seen once. The specimen was PBMCs. Source of these receptors: a man in his forties in good health and CMV-seronegative.

This clone was counted a few times. This rearrangement joins TRBV5-5 to TRBJ1-6; 10 bases fit TRBD1. The ends lost 0 bases at V and 11 bases at J; junction bases unmatched: 5. The CDR3 is 15 amino acids. Germline V gives CDR1 SGHKS, CDR2 YYEKEE (reference sequence). As DNA, the CDR3 is TGTGCCAGCAGCTTGGCGGGACAGGGGTTGACACCCCTCCACTTT. It yields the protein CASSLAGQGLTPLHF.

For the CDR3, the DNA is TGCGCCAGCAGCTTGGAGGGGGGGTACACTGAAGCTTTCTTT. Its translation is CASSLEGGYTEAFF. The V and J genes are TRBV5-1 and TRBJ1-1; the D gene is possibly TRBD1 (6 bases). V lost 0 bases and J lost 3, with 9 bases in between. This CDR3 is 14 amino acids long. Germline CDR1 and CDR2: SGHRS and YFSETQ.

This clone was counted between two and nine times. This rearrangement joins TRBV6-5 to TRBJ2-7, with D maybe TRBD1 (6 bases). V lost 8 bases and J 1 base, leaving 12 bases between the germline ends. The length of the CDR3 is 13 residues. The germline gives CDR1 MNHEY, CDR2 SVGAGI. The CDR3 DNA reads as TGTGCCAGCCTAGAGGACAGTTCCTACGAGCAGTACGTC. It yields the protein CASLEDSSYEQYV.

This chain uses TRBV7-2 with TRBJ1-3; 7 nucleotides line up with TRBD1. Germline CDR1 SGHTA, CDR2 FQGNSA. There are 16 residues in the CDR3. The trim removed 5 bases at V and 2 bases at J, leaving 9 bases unmatched. CDR3 loop: CASSRILTGTGNTIYF. CDR3 nucleotides: TGTGCCAGCAGCCGTATTTTGACAGGGACTGGAAACACCATATATTTT.

The chain combines TRBV19 with TRBJ2-7; tentatively, D is TRBD1 (6 bases). Trimming pared 5 bases from V and 2 bases from J, leaving 16 bases between. The CDR3 extends over 15 amino acids. Germline V gives CDR1 LNHDA, CDR2 SQIVND (reference sequence). CDR3 bases: TGTGCCAGTAGTGGTAACAGGGTAGGGCCCTACGAGCAGTACTTC. Amino acids: CASSGNRVGPYEQYF.

The V and J genes are TRBV6-1 and TRBJ1-1; 8 nucleotides align to TRBD1. V lost 6 bases to trimming and J lost 4 bases; unmatched junction nucleotides: 4. Germline lookup yields CDR1 MNHNS and CDR2 SASEGT. CDR3 length: 13 amino acids. CDR3 sequence reads: CASSRQGSTEAFF. In DNA, the CDR3 is TGTGCCAGCAGCCGACAGGGGAGCACTGAAGCTTTCTTT.

The J gene is TRBJ1-4, the V gene TRBV6-5; D call uncertain. Trimming left V 2 bases short and J 10 bases short, with 11 bases between. CDR1 and CDR2 from the germline V gene are MNHEY and SVGAGI. The CDR3 is 13 amino acids. The CDR3 is CASSYDRAGKLFF. Here the CDR3 DNA reads TGTGCCAGCAGTTACGATAGGGCGGGAAAACTGTTTTTT.

This clone has just one count. In DNA form, the CDR3 reads TGTGCCAGCAGCCATGGGACTGCCCAAGAGACCCAGTACTTC. This encodes CASSHGTAQETQYF. The rearrangement uses TRBV4-2 and TRBJ2-5, with D possibly being TRBD2 (6 bases). Germline CDR1 LGHNA, CDR2 YNFKEQ. The V end lost 3 bases, the J end lost 1 base, and 9 bases lay between the germline ends. The CDR3 extends over 14 amino acids.

Points on this clone: An end of the junction differs from the germline gene, which may be a read error. For the CDR3, the DNA is TGTGCTAGCAGCTTCCAGGGCACCGGGGAGCTGTTTTTT. Encoded protein: CASSFQGTGELFF. V and J are TRBV7-7 and TRBJ2-2; a possible D gene is TRBD1 (5 bases). The CDR3 sequence is 13 residues long. Germline V gives CDR1 SSHAT, CDR2 FNYEAQ (reference sequence).

This chain connects TRBV28 to TRBJ2-5; 12 positions match TRBD1. Looked up from germline, CDR1 is MDHEN and CDR2 is SYDVKM. CDR3 length equals 15 residues. The J segment lost 5 bases and the V segment lost 6 bases, leaving 7 bases of the junction unmatched. CDR3 loop: CASRRDRGRGETQYF. For the CDR3, the DNA is TGTGCCAGCAGGCGGGACAGGGGGCGAGGGGAGACCCAGTACTTC.

The V call is TRBV7-2, the J call TRBJ1-6; D ambiguous. This CDR3 has 14 amino acids. Germline assignment: CDR1 SGHTA and CDR2 FQGNSA. V shed 1 base and J shed 8 bases, with 9 bases lying between them. Here the CDR3 DNA reads TGTGCCAGCAGCTTAGAGAGGGAATATTCACCCCTCCACTTT. As protein: CASSLEREYSPLHF.

This clone showed up just once. The V gene is TRBV5-1, the J gene TRBJ2-1; maybe TRBD2 (6 bases). CDR1 is SGHRS, CDR2 YFSETQ, per germline. V shed 0 bases and J shed 3 bases, with 10 bases lying between them. The CDR3 runs to 15 residues. Written as DNA, the CDR3 is TGCGCCAGCAGCTTGGTAGCGGACGTCTACAATGAGCAGTTCTTC. Translated: CASSLVADVYNEQFF.

The J gene is TRBJ2-1, the V gene TRBV5-1; 9 nucleotides line up with TRBD2. Germline CDR1 reads SGHRS; CDR2 reads YFSETQ. There are 19 residues in the CDR3. Trimming cost V 1 base and J 3 bases; bases outside gene matches: 14. In nucleotides, the CDR3 is TGCGCCAGCAGCTTGAGCTTAGCGGGGGACCTAGCAATCTACAATGAGCAGTTCTTC. It translates to CASSLSLAGDLAIYNEQFF.

This rearrangement joins TRBV7-2 to TRBJ1-6; perhaps TRBD1 as D (6 bases). Trimming removed 5 bases at V and 5 bases at J, with 16 bases between. CDR1 is SGHTA, CDR2 FQGNSA, per germline. The CDR3 contains 16 residues. The CDR3 sequence: CASSPGQILNNSPLHF. Here the CDR3 DNA reads TGTGCCAGCAGCCCTGGACAGATACTTAATAATTCACCCCTCCACTTT. The full variable domain, completed using reference TRBV7-2 and TRBJ1-6, is GAGVSQSPSNKVTEKGKDVELRCDPISGHTALYWYRQSLGQGLEFLIYFQGNSAPDKSGLPSDRFSAERTGGSVSTLTIQRTQQEDSAVYLCASSPGQILNNSPLHFGNGTRLTVT.

This sequence joins TRBV6-1 and TRBJ1-1; D gene unclear. Germline V gives CDR1 MNHNS, CDR2 SASEGT. This CDR3 contains 12 residues. V was clipped by 7 bases and J by 3 bases, with 9 bases between them. The CDR3 loop reads CASTRSYTEAFF. The CDR3 bases are TGTGCCAGCACACGGTCTTACACTGAAGCTTTCTTT.

The V call is TRBV27, the J call TRBJ1-5, with a tentative D call TRBD1 (6 bases). Per germline, CDR1 MNHEY and CDR2 SMNVEV (reference sequence). V lost 5 bases and J 7 bases, leaving 15 bases between the germline ends. The CDR3 contains 14 residues. The CDR3 coding sequence is TGTGCCAGCAGTCCCCTACAGGGCCCCCAGCCCCAGCATTTT. Translation: CASSPLQGPQPQHF.

The chain joins TRBV6-5 to TRBJ2-1, with D possibly being TRBD1 (6 bases). Trimming pared 0 bases from V and 5 bases from J, leaving 8 bases between. Germline CDR1 MNHEY, CDR2 SVGAGI. The CDR3 loop spans 14 amino acids. CDR3 in DNA: TGTGCCAGCAGTTACTCGCCAGGGGACAATGAGCAGTTCTTC. It yields the protein CASSYSPGDNEQFF.

The chain has TRBV10-3 and TRBJ1-1; D call uncertain. Trimming removed 5 bases at V and 0 bases at J, with 7 bases between. This CDR3 is built from 13 residues. Germline V gene data show CDR1 as ENHRY and CDR2 as SYGVKD. The CDR3 DNA reads TGTGCCATCAGTAAACAGATGAACACTGAAGCTTTCTTT. It translates to CAISKQMNTEAFF.

The CDR3 protein is CASSVGPAETQYF. CDR3 coding DNA: TGTGCCAGCAGCGTAGGACCGGCGGAGACGCAGTATTTT. J is TRBJ2-3 and V is TRBV9; D not certain. Germline V gene sequence: CDR1 SGDLS, CDR2 YYNGEE. The length of the CDR3 is 13 residues. The V end was cut by 0 bases, the J end by 9 bases, with 11 bases between.

This clone occurred a few times. The rearrangement joins TRBV29-1 to TRBJ1-2; TRBD1 matches 8 bases. After removal of 5 bases from V and 6 bases from J, the junction contained 11 bases not matched to a gene. Germline V gives CDR1 SQVTM, CDR2 ANQGSEA. The CDR3 totals 14 residues. The CDR3 loop reads CSVSGTGNLNGYTF. CDR3 nucleotides: TGCAGCGTTTCCGGGACAGGAAATTTAAATGGCTACACCTTC.

J is TRBJ1-3 and V is TRBV6-1; D might be TRBD1 (6 bases). This CDR3 contains 15 residues. The V end lost 6 bases, the J end lost 0 bases, and 12 bases lay between the germline ends. Germline-derived CDR1 and CDR2 are MNHNS and SASEGT. Written as DNA, the CDR3 is TGTGCCAGCAGCCCACAGGGCTACTCTGGAAACACCATATATTTT. This sequence encodes CASSPQGYSGNTIYF.

This clone was counted many times. The chain couples TRBV6-4 to TRBJ2-1, with D possibly TRBD1 on 6 matching bases. V lost 3 bases to trimming and J lost 9 bases, with 15 bases between them. The germline gives CDR1 MRHNA, CDR2 SNTAGT. The CDR3 consists of 14 residues. In nucleotides, the CDR3 is TGTGCCAGCAGTGAAGGTACCAGAGGGGGTGAGCAGTTCTTC. Its protein is CASSEGTRGGEQFF.

The chain recombines TRBV7-9 with TRBJ1-6; D might be TRBD1 (5 bases). CDR1 and CDR2 from the germline V gene are SEHNR and FQNEAQ (reference sequence). The CDR3 consists of 16 residues. The germline V and J ends were trimmed by 7 bases and 0 bases, with 13 bases remaining between them. The CDR3 reads CASNAGGGSYNSPLHF. CDR3 bases: TGTGCCAGCAACGCTGGGGGGGGCTCCTATAATTCACCCCTCCACTTT.

This chain joins TRBV27 and TRBJ2-3, with a tentative D call TRBD2 (7 bases). Germline V lookup: CDR1 MNHEY, CDR2 SMNVEV (reference sequence). The length of the CDR3 is 15 residues. With 4 bases removed from V and 1 base from J, the gap between germline ends came to 12 bases. CDR3 loop: CASSWGGAGTDTQYF. In nucleotides, the CDR3 is TGTGCCAGCAGTTGGGGGGGGGCCGGCACAGATACGCAGTATTTT.

The V gene is TRBV18, the J gene TRBJ1-2; weak D call: TRBD1 (6 bases). V lost 3 bases, J lost 4 bases, and 24 bases lay in between. The CDR3 is 18 amino acids. Germline V gene sequence: CDR1 KGHSH, CDR2 LQKENI. This chain's CDR3 is CASSPLTGQTRLRYGYTF. CDR3 nucleotides: TGTGCCAGCTCACCCCTAACAGGACAGACCCGACTACGCTATGGCTACACCTTC. Variable domain in full (rest from reference TRBV18 and TRBJ1-2): NAGVMQNPRHLVRRRGQEARLRCSPMKGHSHVYWYRQLPEEGLKFMVYLQKENIIDESGMPKERFSAEFPKEGPSILRIQQVVRGDSAAYFCASSPLTGQTRLRYGYTFGSGTRLTVV.

V gene TRBV19 combines with J gene TRBJ1-6, with unresolved D. Per germline, CDR1 LNHDA and CDR2 SQIVND (reference sequence). The CDR3 sequence is 16 residues long. Trimming stripped 2 bases from V and 10 bases from J, with 18 bases between. The DNA of the CDR3 is TGTGCCAGTAGTATAAACGGAGGGAGAGAGGGATCACCCCTCCACTTT. Translated, it gives CASSINGGREGSPLHF.

The chain combines TRBV5-1 with TRBJ2-5; 7 bases agree with TRBD2. The ends lost 4 bases at V and 2 bases at J; junction bases unmatched: 8. The CDR3 contains 15 residues. CDR1 and CDR2 from the germline V gene are SGHRS and YFSETQ. CDR3 loop: CASSASGGLQETQYF. The CDR3 DNA reads as TGCGCCAGCAGCGCCTCGGGGGGTTTACAAGAGACCCAGTACTTC.

The CDR3 DNA sequence: TGTGCCATCAGTGAGTCGTTAGCGGGGGAAAGAGATACGCAGTATTTT. This translates into CAISESLAGERDTQYF. V and J are TRBV10-3 and TRBJ2-3, with TRBD2 matching 9 bases. Germline assignment: CDR1 ENHRY and CDR2 SYGVKD. CDR3 length: 16 residues. The V and J ends lost 0 bases and 5 bases, in that order; junction bases with no gene match: 6.

The chain joins TRBV5-1 to TRBJ1-5, with 7 bases aligning to TRBD1. The CDR3 has 13 amino acids. Trimming took 4 bases from V and 5 from J; bases not matched to a gene: 3. In germline, CDR1 is SGHRS, CDR2 YFSETQ. The CDR3, as DNA: TGCGCCAGCAGCCCGGACAGGTATCAGCCCCAGCATTTT. Translation gives CASSPDRYQPQHF.

This clone was seen a few times. The DNA for the CDR3 is TGTGCCAGAAGCGGTTCCTCGGGGACAGGACGCTCCTACGAGCAGTACGTC. Protein product: CARSGSSGTGRSYEQYV. The chain uses TRBV5-3 and TRBJ2-7, with 8 positions matching TRBD1. TRBV5-3 is an ORF, and what it does is uncertain. Trimming removed 4 bases from V and 0 bases from J; junction bases left unmatched: 12. This CDR3 region has 17 residues.

J is TRBJ2-4 and V is TRBV11-3; a weak D match, TRBD2 (6 bases). Germline CDR1 and CDR2: SGHNT and YENEEA. The CDR3 extends over 16 amino acids. With 5 bases removed from V and 5 bases from J, the gap between germline ends came to 19 bases. CDR3 residues: CASSPGTHKLQNIQYF. DNA for the CDR3: TGTGCCAGCAGCCCCGGGACTCACAAACTCCAAAACATTCAGTACTTC.

Here the CDR3 DNA reads TGTGCCAGCAGCCCCGCTCCGACAGGACTCTCCTACGAGCAGTACTTC. As protein: CASSPAPTGLSYEQYF. The rearrangement uses TRBV5-4 and TRBJ2-7, with a possible D match to TRBD1 (6 bases). This CDR3 has 16 residues. Trimming removed 4 bases at V and 0 bases at J, with 17 bases between. The V gene's germline CDR1 is SGHNT and CDR2 YYREEE (reference sequence).